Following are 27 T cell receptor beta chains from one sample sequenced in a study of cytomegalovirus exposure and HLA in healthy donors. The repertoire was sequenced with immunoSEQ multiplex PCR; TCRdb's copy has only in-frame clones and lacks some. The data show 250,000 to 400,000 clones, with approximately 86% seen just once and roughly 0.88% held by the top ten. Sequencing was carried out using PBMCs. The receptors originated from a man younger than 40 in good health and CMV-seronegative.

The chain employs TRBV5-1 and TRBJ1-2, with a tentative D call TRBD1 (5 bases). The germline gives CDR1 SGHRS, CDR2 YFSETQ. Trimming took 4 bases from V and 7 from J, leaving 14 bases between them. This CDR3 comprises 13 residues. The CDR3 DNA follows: TGCGCCAGCAGCCGGTGGGCAGGGTCTGGCTACACCTTC. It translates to CASSRWAGSGYTF.

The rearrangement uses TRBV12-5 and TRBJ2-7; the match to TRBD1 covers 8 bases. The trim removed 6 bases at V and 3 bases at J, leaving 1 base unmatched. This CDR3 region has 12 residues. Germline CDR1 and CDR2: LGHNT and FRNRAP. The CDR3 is CASGQGVYEQYF. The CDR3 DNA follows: TGTGCTAGTGGACAGGGGGTCTACGAGCAGTACTTC.

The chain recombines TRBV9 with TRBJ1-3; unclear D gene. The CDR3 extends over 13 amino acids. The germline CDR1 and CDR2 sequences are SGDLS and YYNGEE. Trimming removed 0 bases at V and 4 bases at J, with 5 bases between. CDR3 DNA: TGTGCCAGCAGCGTAGACAGCGGAAACACCATATATTTT. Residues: CASSVDSGNTIYF.

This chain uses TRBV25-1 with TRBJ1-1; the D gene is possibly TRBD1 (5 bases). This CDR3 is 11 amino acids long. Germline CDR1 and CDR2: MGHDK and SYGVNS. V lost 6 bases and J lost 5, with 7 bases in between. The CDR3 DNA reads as TGTGCCAGCAGCGGACATACTGAAGCTTTCTTT. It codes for CASSGHTEAFF.

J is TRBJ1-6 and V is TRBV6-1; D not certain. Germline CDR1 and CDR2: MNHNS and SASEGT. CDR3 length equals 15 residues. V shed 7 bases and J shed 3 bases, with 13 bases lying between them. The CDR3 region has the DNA TGTGCCAGCACCGCGGGGTTTAACTATAATTCACCCCTCCACTTT. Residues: CASTAGFNYNSPLHF.

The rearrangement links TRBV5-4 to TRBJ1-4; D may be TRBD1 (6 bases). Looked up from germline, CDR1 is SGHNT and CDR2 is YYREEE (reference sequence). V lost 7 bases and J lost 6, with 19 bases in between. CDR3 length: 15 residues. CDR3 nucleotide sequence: TGTGCCAGCGGGAATAACAGGGAGGGTGATGAAAAACTGTTTTTT. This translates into CASGNNREGDEKLFF.

CDR3: CASMTQGYEQYF. The CDR3, as DNA: TGCGCCAGCATGACCCAGGGTTACGAGCAGTACTTC. This chain uses TRBV5-1 with TRBJ2-7; D is possibly TRBD1 (5 bases). V lost 6 bases, J lost 4 bases, and 11 bases lay in between. CDR3 length: 12 amino acids. Germline V gives CDR1 SGHRS, CDR2 YFSETQ.

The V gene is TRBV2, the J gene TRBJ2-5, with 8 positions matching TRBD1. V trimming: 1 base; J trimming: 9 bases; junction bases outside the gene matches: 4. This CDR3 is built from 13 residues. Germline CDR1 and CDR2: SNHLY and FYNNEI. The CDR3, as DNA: TGTGCCAGCAGTGAAGTTACGGACAGGGCCCAGTACTTC. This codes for CASSEVTDRAQYF.

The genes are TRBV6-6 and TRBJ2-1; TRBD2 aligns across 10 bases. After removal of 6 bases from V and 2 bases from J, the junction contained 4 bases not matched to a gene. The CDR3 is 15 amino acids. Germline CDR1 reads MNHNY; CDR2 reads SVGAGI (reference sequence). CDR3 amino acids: CASSRLAGAYNEQFF. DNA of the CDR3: TGTGCCAGCAGCCGCCTAGCGGGGGCCTACAATGAGCAGTTCTTC.

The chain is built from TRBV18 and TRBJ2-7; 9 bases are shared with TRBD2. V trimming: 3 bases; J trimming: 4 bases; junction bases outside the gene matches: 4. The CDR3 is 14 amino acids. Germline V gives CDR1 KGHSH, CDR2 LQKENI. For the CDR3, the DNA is TGTGCCAGCTCACCTGGCGGGGGGGTTTACGAGCAGTACTTC. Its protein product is CASSPGGGVYEQYF.

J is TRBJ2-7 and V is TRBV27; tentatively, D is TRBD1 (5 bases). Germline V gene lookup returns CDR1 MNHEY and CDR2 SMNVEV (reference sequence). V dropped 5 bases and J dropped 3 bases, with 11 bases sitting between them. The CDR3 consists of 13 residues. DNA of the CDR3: TGTGCCAGCAGTAGATCGGACATCTACGAGCAGTACTTC. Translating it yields CASSRSDIYEQYF.

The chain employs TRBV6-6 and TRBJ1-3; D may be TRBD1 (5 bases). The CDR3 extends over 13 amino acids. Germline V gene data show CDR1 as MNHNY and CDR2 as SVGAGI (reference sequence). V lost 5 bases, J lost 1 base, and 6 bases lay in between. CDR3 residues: CASSQGSGNTIYF. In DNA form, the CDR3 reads TGTGCCAGCAGTCAGGGTTCTGGAAACACCATATATTTT.

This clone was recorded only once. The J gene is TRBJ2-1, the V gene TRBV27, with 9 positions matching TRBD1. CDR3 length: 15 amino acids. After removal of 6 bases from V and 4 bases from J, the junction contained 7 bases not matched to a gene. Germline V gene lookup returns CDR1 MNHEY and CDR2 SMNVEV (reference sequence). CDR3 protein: CASSTGTGLYNEQFF. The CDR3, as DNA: TGTGCCAGCAGCACCGGGACAGGGTTGTACAATGAGCAGTTCTTC.

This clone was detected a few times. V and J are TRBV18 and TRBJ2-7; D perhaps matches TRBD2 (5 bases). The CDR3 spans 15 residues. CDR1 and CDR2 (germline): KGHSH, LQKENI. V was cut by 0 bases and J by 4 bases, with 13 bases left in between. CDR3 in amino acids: CASSPPGPGGYEQYF. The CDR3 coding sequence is TGTGCCAGCTCACCACCGGGTCCAGGCGGGTACGAGCAGTACTTC.

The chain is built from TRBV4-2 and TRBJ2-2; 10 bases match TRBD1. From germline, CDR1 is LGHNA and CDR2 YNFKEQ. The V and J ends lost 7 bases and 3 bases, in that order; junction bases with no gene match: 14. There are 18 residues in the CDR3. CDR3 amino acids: CASTTSRRTGGYTGELFF. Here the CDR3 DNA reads TGTGCCAGCACCACAAGTCGGAGGACAGGGGGTTACACCGGGGAGCTGTTTTTT.

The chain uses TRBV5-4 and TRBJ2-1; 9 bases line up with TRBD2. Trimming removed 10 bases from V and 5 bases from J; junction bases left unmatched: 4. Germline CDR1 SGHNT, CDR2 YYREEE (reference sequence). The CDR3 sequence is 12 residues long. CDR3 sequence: CASSSGDNEQFF. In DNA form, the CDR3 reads TGTGCCTCCTCTAGCGGGGACAATGAGCAGTTCTTC.

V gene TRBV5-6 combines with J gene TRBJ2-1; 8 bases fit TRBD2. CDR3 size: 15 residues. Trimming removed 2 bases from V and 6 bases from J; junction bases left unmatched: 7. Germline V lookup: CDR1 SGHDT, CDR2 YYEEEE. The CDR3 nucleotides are TGTGCCAGCAGCTTAGCGGGGGCCGCCGGCAATGAGCAGTTCTTC. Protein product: CASSLAGAAGNEQFF. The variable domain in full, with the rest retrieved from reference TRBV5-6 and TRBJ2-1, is DAGVTQSPTHLIKTRGQQVTLRCSPKSGHDTVSWYQQALGQGPQFIFQYYEEEERQRGNFPDRFSGHQFPNYSSELNVNALLLGDSALYLCASSLAGAAGNEQFFGPGTRLTVL.

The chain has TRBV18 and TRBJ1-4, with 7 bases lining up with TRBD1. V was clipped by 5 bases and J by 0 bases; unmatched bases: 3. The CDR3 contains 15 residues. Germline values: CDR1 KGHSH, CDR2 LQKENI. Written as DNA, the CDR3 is TGTGCCAGCTCAGTAACAGGGGCAACTAATGAAAAACTGTTTTTT. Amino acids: CASSVTGATNEKLFF.

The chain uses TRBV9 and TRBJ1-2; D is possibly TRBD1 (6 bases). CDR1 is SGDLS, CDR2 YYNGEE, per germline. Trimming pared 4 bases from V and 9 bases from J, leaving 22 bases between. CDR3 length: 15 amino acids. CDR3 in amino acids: CASSPIPSTGARYTF. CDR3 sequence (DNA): TGTGCCAGCAGCCCGATCCCTTCGACAGGTGCCCGCTACACCTTC. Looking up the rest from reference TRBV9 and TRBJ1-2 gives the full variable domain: DSGVTQTPKHLITATGQRVTLRCSPRSGDLSVYWYQQSLDQGLQFLIQYYNGEERAKGNILERFSAQQFPDLHSELNLSSLELGDSALYFCASSPIPSTGARYTFGSGTRLTVV.

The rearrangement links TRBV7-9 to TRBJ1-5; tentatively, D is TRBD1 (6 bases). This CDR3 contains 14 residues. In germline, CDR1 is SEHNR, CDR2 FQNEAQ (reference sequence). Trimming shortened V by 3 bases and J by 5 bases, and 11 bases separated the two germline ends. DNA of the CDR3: TGTGCCAGCAGCTTCGGAACAGGGTATCAGCCCCAGCATTTT. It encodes CASSFGTGYQPQHF. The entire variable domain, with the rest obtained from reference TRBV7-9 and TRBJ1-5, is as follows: DTGVSQNPRHKITKRGQNVTFRCDPISEHNRLYWYRQTLGQGPEFLTYFQNEAQLEKSRLLSDRFSAERPKGSFSTLEIQRTEQGDSAMYLCASSFGTGYQPQHFGDGTRLSIL.

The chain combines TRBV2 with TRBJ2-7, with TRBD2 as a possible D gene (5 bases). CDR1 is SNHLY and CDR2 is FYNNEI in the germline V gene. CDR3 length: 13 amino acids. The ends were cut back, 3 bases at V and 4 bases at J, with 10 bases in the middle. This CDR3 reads CASSDGVVYEQYF. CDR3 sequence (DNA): TGTGCCAGCAGTGACGGGGTGGTGTACGAGCAGTACTTC.

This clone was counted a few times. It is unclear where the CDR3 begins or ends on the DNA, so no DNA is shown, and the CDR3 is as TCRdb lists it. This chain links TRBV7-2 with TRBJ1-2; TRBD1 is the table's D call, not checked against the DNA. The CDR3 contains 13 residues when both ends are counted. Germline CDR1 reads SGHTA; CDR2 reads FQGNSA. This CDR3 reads CASSFGTGTTDTF.

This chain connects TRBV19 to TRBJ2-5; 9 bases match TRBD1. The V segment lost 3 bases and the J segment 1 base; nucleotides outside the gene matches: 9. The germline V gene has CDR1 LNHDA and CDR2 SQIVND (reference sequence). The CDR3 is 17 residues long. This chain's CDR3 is CASSISHRGPFQETQYF. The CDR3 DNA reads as TGTGCCAGTAGTATTTCCCACAGGGGGCCATTCCAAGAGACCCAGTACTTC.

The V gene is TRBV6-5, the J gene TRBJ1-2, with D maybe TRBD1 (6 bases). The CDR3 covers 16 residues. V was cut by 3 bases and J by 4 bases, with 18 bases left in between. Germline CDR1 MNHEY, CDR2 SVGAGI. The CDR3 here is CASSYSGVWYRYGYTF. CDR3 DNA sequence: TGTGCCAGCAGTTATTCAGGGGTGTGGTACCGCTATGGCTACACCTTC.

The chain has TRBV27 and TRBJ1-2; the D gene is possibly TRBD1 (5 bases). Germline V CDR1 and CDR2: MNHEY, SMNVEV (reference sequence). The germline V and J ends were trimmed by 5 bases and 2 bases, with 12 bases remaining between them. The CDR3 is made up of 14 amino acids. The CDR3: CASSTNAGNYGYTF. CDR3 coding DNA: TGTGCCAGCAGTACAAACGCAGGGAACTATGGCTACACCTTC.

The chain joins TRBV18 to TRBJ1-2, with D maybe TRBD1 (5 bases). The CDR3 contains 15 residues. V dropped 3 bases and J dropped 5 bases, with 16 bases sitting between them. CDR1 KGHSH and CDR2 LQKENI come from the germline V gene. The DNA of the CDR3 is TGTGCCAGCTCACCTATAGGACACCCGAGTTATGGCTACACCTTC. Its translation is CASSPIGHPSYGYTF. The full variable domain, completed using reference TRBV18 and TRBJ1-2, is NAGVMQNPRHLVRRRGQEARLRCSPMKGHSHVYWYRQLPEEGLKFMVYLQKENIIDESGMPKERFSAEFPKEGPSILRIQQVVRGDSAAYFCASSPIGHPSYGYTFGSGTRLTVV.

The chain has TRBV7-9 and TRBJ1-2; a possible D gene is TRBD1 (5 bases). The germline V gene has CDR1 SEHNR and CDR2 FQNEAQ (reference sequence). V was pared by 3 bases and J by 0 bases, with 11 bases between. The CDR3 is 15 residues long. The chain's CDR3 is CASSFLPGPNYGYTF. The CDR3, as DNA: TGTGCCAGCAGCTTCCTGCCAGGGCCTAACTATGGCTACACCTTC.